This T cell receptor beta chain was identified in a study of T cells in Graves' hyperthyroidism and ophthalmopathy. The wider study: Specimen type is peripheral blood, collected at initial diagnosis prior to any treatment.

Exclusions: uncontrolled infection, other autoimmune disease, pregnancy, lactation. TCR beta CDR3 regions were amplified from RNA transcripts. Carried out on the TCR CDR3, a first-round RT-PCR used the HTBI primer set. TCRdb re-derived calls from the multiplex PCR reads in MiXCR, one entry per CDR3 protein. The table shows 650,000 to 750,000 distinct CDR3 sequences, with approximately 14% occurring only once. CDR1 and CDR2 (germline): LNHNV, YYDKDF (reference sequence). The CDR3 has 13 amino acids. V was trimmed by 8 bases and J by 3 bases, leaving 10 bases between them. This clonotype was counted only a few times.

The sequence came from a woman under 30 with Graves' hyperthyroidism. Specimen: blood. The chain has TRBV15 and TRBJ2-2, with D maybe TRBD1 (6 bases). The CDR3 DNA reads TGTGCCACCGAGCAGGGGTACACCGGGGAGCTGTTTTTT. Residues: CATEQGYTGELFF.